A selection of T cell receptor beta chains follows, all from one sample in a study of T cells in narcolepsy. TCRdb keeps only in-frame clones here, not all; method: immunoSEQ multiplex PCR. The table records about 40,000 clones, more than 70% of them present only once. Sequenced input: CD45RA- memory CD4+ T cells from PBMCs. These receptors came from a human donor with narcolepsy. The CDR3 runs from the conserved cysteine through the conserved F or W. D genes are given only for firm matches. Clone size is shown for a subset of rows, as once, few, many or a class of expanded clone.

j_call	clone_size	d_call	v_call	cdr3_aa	cdr3_nt
TRBJ1-1	few	NA	TRBV28	CASSSERGAFF	TGTGCCAGCAGTTCCGAACGTGGAGCTTTCTTT
TRBJ1-3	NA	NA	TRBV5-1	CASSQDRSVGNTIYF	TGCGCCAGCAGCCAAGACAGGTCGGTTGGAAACACCATATATTTT
TRBJ1-2	NA	NA	TRBV6-1	CASSASTGWTYGYTF	TGTGCCAGCAGTGCCTCCACAGGGTGGACCTATGGCTACACCTTC
TRBJ2-2	NA	TRBD2	TRBV9	CASSVGLAGTGGLFF	TGTGCCAGCAGCGTAGGACTAGCGGGGACCGGGGGGCTGTTTTTT
TRBJ1-5	NA	TRBD1	TRBV19	CACRTGTQPQHF	TGTGCCTGCCGGACAGGAACTCAGCCCCAGCATTTT
TRBJ2-7	NA	TRBD1	TRBV7-8	CASSLAGQLSYEQYF	TGTGCCAGCAGCTTAGCGGGACAGCTCTCCTACGAGCAGTACTTC
TRBJ1-1	NA	NA	TRBV7-9	CASSFYGRDTEAFF	TGTGCCAGCAGCTTCTACGGTAGGGACACTGAAGCTTTCTTT
TRBJ2-1	NA	TRBD2	TRBV9	CASSVGGLAGELEQFF	TGTGCCAGCAGCGTAGGGGGACTAGCGGGAGAGCTTGAGCAGTTCTTC
TRBJ1-5	few	NA	TRBV2	CASDVPGGNQPQHF	TGTGCCAGCGACGTCCCGGGCGGCAATCAGCCCCAGCATTTT
TRBJ2-1	once	NA	TRBV11-2	CASSLAGNEQFF	TGTGCCAGCAGCCTCGCAGGCAATGAGCAGTTCTTC
TRBJ2-5	NA	NA	TRBV21-1	CASSKAGQGQETQYF	TGTGCCAGCAGCAAAGCGGGACAGGGTCAAGAGACCCAGTACTTC